One and the same sample provided the 31 T cell receptor beta chains below, sequenced in a study of cytomegalovirus exposure and HLA in healthy donors. It was with 60 Vbeta and 13 Jbeta primers that the PCR ran. The table came from immunoSEQ multiplex PCR; TCRdb's copy has only in-frame clones and leaves some out. The table shows under 150,000 clones, with roughly 77% occurring only once. Source material: PBMCs. The receptors derive from a female donor in good health and CMV-seronegative.

CDR3 in DNA: TGCGCCAGCAGCCAAGTACGGGGAGAGACCCAGTACTTC. Its translation: CASSQVRGETQYF. This chain connects TRBV4-1 to TRBJ2-5; tentative D call: TRBD2 (5 bases). Germline lookup yields CDR1 MGHRA and CDR2 YSYEKL. This CDR3 has 13 amino acids. V lost 1 base, J lost 4 bases, and 7 bases lay in between.

V usage is TRBV25-1 and J usage is TRBJ1-3, with 10 bases fitting TRBD1. Looked up from germline, CDR1 is MGHDK and CDR2 is SYGVNS. The CDR3 spans 16 residues. J gave up 7 bases and V 4 bases, and 10 bases lay outside the gene matches. CDR3 DNA: TGTGCCAGCAGTGCCGTCGGGACAGGGGTGTTTAACACCATATATTTT. Amino acid sequence: CASSAVGTGVFNTIYF. Full variable domain (missing parts from reference TRBV25-1 and TRBJ1-3): EADIYQTPRYLVIGTGKKITLECSQTMGHDKMYWYQQDPGMELHLIHYSYGVNSTEKGDLSSESTVSRIRTEHFPLTLESARPSHTSQYLCASSAVGTGVFNTIYFGEGSWLTVV.

There are a few counts of this clone. The chain carries TRBV4-1 and TRBJ1-5; 8 bases align to TRBD1. The CDR3 has 15 residues. Germline loops: CDR1 MGHRA, CDR2 YSYEKL. J gave up 6 bases and V 4 bases, and 8 bases lay outside the gene matches. CDR3 residues: CASSPPGTGSQPQHF. In DNA form, the CDR3 reads TGCGCCAGCAGCCCCCCTGGGACAGGAAGTCAGCCCCAGCATTTT.

This clone occurred once. The chain couples TRBV28 to TRBJ1-2, with 8 bases lining up with TRBD1. With V trimmed by 7 bases and J by 9 bases, 10 bases remained unmatched. Per germline, CDR1 MDHEN and CDR2 SYDVKM. This CDR3 has 13 amino acids. CDR3 sequence: CASIGQGRRRYTF. CDR3 sequence (DNA): TGTGCCAGCATCGGACAGGGTCGGAGGCGCTACACCTTC.

The V and J genes are TRBV23-1 and TRBJ2-4, with TRBD1 as a possible D gene (5 bases). TRBV23-1 is designated an ORF whose function remains uncertain. V lost 7 bases to trimming and J lost 0 bases, with 16 bases between them. CDR3 length: 16 residues. This CDR3 is CASILTDKLAKNIQYF. CDR3 in DNA: TGCGCCAGCATATTGACAGACAAGCTAGCCAAAAACATTCAGTACTTC.

The CDR3 DNA is TGTGCCAGCGGCCCCTCCTACGAGCAGTACTTC. Encoded protein: CASGPSYEQYF. The rearrangement joins TRBV28 to TRBJ2-7, with no clear D. V was shortened by 8 bases and J by 0 bases, with 5 bases between the two germline ends. Germline CDR1 and CDR2: MDHEN and SYDVKM. The CDR3 sequence is 11 residues long.

V usage is TRBV7-6 and J usage is TRBJ2-1, with D unclear. V lost 2 bases and J 1 base, leaving 9 bases between the germline ends. Germline V gives CDR1 SGHVS, CDR2 FNYEAQ. The CDR3 spans 15 residues. The chain's CDR3 is CASSLLSLSYNEQFF. The CDR3 nucleotides are TGTGCCAGCAGCTTACTAAGTTTATCCTACAATGAGCAGTTCTTC.

V is TRBV7-3 and J is TRBJ2-3; TRBD2 matches 8 bases. Germline CDR1 is SGHTA and CDR2 is FQGTGA. The CDR3 is 16 residues long. The junction had 3 bases not matched to a gene; V was cut back by 1 base and J by 0 bases. The CDR3 nucleotides are TGTGCCAGCAGCTTAATGGCTAGCGGGAGCACAGATACGCAGTATTTT. The encoded protein is CASSLMASGSTDTQYF.

In its sample, this clone was seen once. The chain is built from TRBV10-3 and TRBJ2-1; the D gene is possibly TRBD2 (5 bases). This CDR3 has 15 residues. V was pared by 5 bases and J by 0 bases, with 11 bases between. Germline V gives CDR1 ENHRY, CDR2 SYGVKD. DNA of the CDR3: TGTGCCATCAGTCCCCGAGGGCCCTCCTACAATGAGCAGTTCTTC. Protein sequence: CAISPRGPSYNEQFF.

The V gene is TRBV6-6, the J gene TRBJ2-1; 10 bases are shared with TRBD2. This CDR3 contains 14 residues. Looked up from germline, CDR1 is MNHNY and CDR2 is SVGAGI (reference sequence). With V trimmed by 7 bases and J by 7 bases, 7 bases remained unmatched. The CDR3: CASTHEGLANEQFF. The CDR3 DNA reads TGTGCCAGCACCCACGAGGGACTAGCGAATGAGCAGTTCTTC.

This chain links TRBV5-1 with TRBJ2-7; no firm D call. CDR1 is SGHRS, CDR2 YFSETQ, per germline. This CDR3 has 15 residues. V was clipped by 4 bases and J by 3 bases, with 17 bases between them. The CDR3 loop is CASSPGQIPDYEQYF. In DNA, the CDR3 is TGCGCCAGCAGCCCGGGTCAGATACCGGACTACGAGCAGTACTTC.

V gene TRBV5-8 combines with J gene TRBJ2-7; D is uncertain. Trimming took off 2 bases at V and 7 bases at J, with 13 bases between the two ends. The CDR3 has 13 amino acids. Germline CDR1 reads SGHTS; CDR2 reads YDEGEE. The DNA of the CDR3 is TGTGCCAGCAGCTTCGATCGCAACCGGGAGCAGTACTTC. Its protein product is CASSFDRNREQYF.

The chain links TRBV19 to TRBJ2-5; a possible D gene is TRBD2 (5 bases). The germline CDR1 and CDR2 sequences are LNHDA and SQIVND (reference sequence). V dropped 3 bases and J dropped 5 bases, with 16 bases sitting between them. There are 15 residues in the CDR3. The CDR3 here is CASSIKSDRRETQYF. CDR3 sequence (DNA): TGTGCCAGTAGTATCAAAAGTGATCGGAGGGAGACCCAGTACTTC.

The CDR3 nucleotides read TGTGCCAGCAGTAGTACAGGGTTAGGAGAGACCCAGTACTTC. It codes for CASSSTGLGETQYF. The rearrangement links TRBV6-6 to TRBJ2-5, with D possibly matching TRBD1 (6 bases). V gave up 5 bases and J gave up 4 bases, with 14 bases separating them. The germline CDR1 and CDR2 sequences are MNHNY and SVGAGI (reference sequence). The CDR3 covers 14 residues.

V gene TRBV29-1 combines with J gene TRBJ1-2; TRBD1 matches at 7 bases. The CDR3 length is 12 residues. Trimming took 6 bases from V and 2 from J; bases not matched to a gene: 3. Per the germline V gene, CDR1 is SQVTM and CDR2 is ANQGSEA. The CDR3 DNA sequence: TGCAGCGTCCCGGGACAGAACTATGGCTACACCTTC. Translating it yields CSVPGQNYGYTF. The complete variable domain, with remaining parts taken from reference TRBV29-1 and TRBJ1-2, reads SAVISQKPSRDICQRGTSLTIQCQVDSQVTMMFWYRQQPGQSLTLIATANQGSEATYESGFVIDKFPISRPNLTFSTLTVSNMSPEDSSIYLCSVPGQNYGYTFGSGTRLTVV.

CDR3 amino acids: CASRIRETQYF. The CDR3 DNA sequence: TGTGCCAGCAGAATTCGAGAGACCCAGTACTTC. The rearrangement joins TRBV6-5 to TRBJ2-5; D gene uncertain. Trimming shortened V by 6 bases and J by 4 bases, and 6 bases separated the two germline ends. The germline V gene encodes CDR1 MNHEY and CDR2 SVGAGI. CDR3 length equals 11 residues.

This clone was found a few times. V gene TRBV10-3 combines with J gene TRBJ2-1, with TRBD2 matching over 10 bases. Trimming cost V 5 bases and J 7 bases; bases outside gene matches: 14. This CDR3 is built from 17 residues. Germline-derived CDR1 and CDR2 are ENHRY and SYGVKD. As DNA, the CDR3 is TGTGCCATCAGTTCACTAGCGGGGCCTAGGACGGGGAATGAGCAGTTCTTC. Its protein product is CAISSLAGPRTGNEQFF.

The chain uses TRBV15 and TRBJ2-7, with 8 bases fitting TRBD1. V lost 0 bases, J lost 6 bases, and 10 bases stayed unmatched. The germline V gene has CDR1 LNHNV and CDR2 YYDKDF (reference sequence). CDR3 length: 16 residues. The CDR3 region is CATSREVQGALFEQYF. The CDR3 DNA is TGTGCCACCAGCAGAGAGGTTCAGGGGGCTTTATTCGAGCAGTACTTC. The variable domain in full, with the rest retrieved from reference TRBV15 and TRBJ2-7, is DAMVIQNPRYQVTQFGKPVTLSCSQTLNHNVMYWYQQKSSQAPKLLFHYYDKDFNNEADTPDNFQSRRPNTSFCFLDIRSPGLGDTAMYLCATSREVQGALFEQYFGPGTRLTVT.

The chain couples TRBV29-1 to TRBJ1-2, with 8 positions matching TRBD1. J was trimmed by 4 bases and V by 6 bases; bases with no gene match: 10. In germline, CDR1 is SQVTM, CDR2 ANQGSEA. This CDR3 has 14 residues. The CDR3 loop reads CSVITGTGSYGYTF. The CDR3 nucleotides are TGCAGCGTAATCACCGGGACAGGATCCTATGGCTACACCTTC.

This clone has a single count. The rearrangement joins TRBV5-1 to TRBJ1-4; a possible D gene is TRBD1 (5 bases). CDR3 length equals 15 residues. Germline V gene data show CDR1 as SGHRS and CDR2 as YFSETQ. Trimming took 0 bases from V and 3 from J, leaving 9 bases between them. The CDR3 reads CASSLGSGPNEKLFF. The CDR3 DNA reads as TGCGCCAGCAGCTTGGGCTCAGGGCCTAATGAAAAACTGTTTTTT.

The chain has TRBV5-1 and TRBJ2-5, with 10 bases that match TRBD2. The V segment lost 5 bases and the J segment 2 bases; nucleotides outside the gene matches: 6. This CDR3 has 15 amino acids. CDR1 and CDR2 (germline): SGHRS, YFSETQ. The CDR3 sequence is CASSLTSGIQETQYF. CDR3 sequence (DNA): TGCGCCAGCAGTCTTACTAGCGGGATACAAGAGACCCAGTACTTC.

This clone has only a few counts. V gene TRBV7-8 combines with J gene TRBJ2-5, with TRBD2 identical over 10 bases. The CDR3 consists of 16 residues. From germline, CDR1 is SGHVS and CDR2 FQNEAQ. The V segment lost 1 base and the J segment 4 bases; nucleotides outside the gene matches: 6. CDR3 sequence: CASSLVGIAGGETQYF. DNA for the CDR3: TGTGCCAGCAGCTTAGTTGGTATAGCGGGGGGAGAGACCCAGTACTTC.

The V call is TRBV2, the J call TRBJ2-3, with D perhaps matching TRBD1 or TRBD2 (6 bases each). Germline lookup yields CDR1 SNHLY and CDR2 FYNNEI. The CDR3 spans 15 residues. V lost 7 bases and J lost 0, with 14 bases in between. CDR3 in amino acids: CASIEGGTSTDTQYF. DNA of the CDR3: TGTGCCAGCATTGAGGGGGGAACTAGCACAGATACGCAGTATTTT.

On this clone: The junction departs from germline at one end; a sequencing error may be responsible. V usage is TRBV4-1 and J usage is TRBJ2-5; the match to TRBD1 covers 11 bases. The CDR3 has 18 residues. Germline-derived CDR1 and CDR2 are MGHRA and YSYEKL. The CDR3 DNA is TGCGCCGGCAGCCGCCCCCCGATAGGGGGACAGGGGGACGAGACCCAGTACTTC. Amino acids: CAGSRPPIGGQGDETQYF.

V usage is TRBV21-1 and J usage is TRBJ1-1; the table's D call, TRBD1, was not checked against the DNA. TRBV21-1 constitutes a pseudogene. This CDR3 has 15 residues. Here the CDR3 DNA reads TGTGCCAGCAGCGAGCCACAGGGACAAGGCACTGAAGCTTTCTTT. This gives the protein CASSEPQGQGTEAFF.

The V gene is TRBV11-3, the J gene TRBJ1-3; D is unclear. V was clipped by 0 bases and J by 0 bases, with 9 bases between them. CDR1 SGHNT and CDR2 YENEEA come from the germline V gene. The CDR3 totals 16 residues. CDR3 residues: CASSLDSGFSGNTIYF. The CDR3 coding sequence is TGTGCCAGCAGCTTAGATTCAGGCTTCTCTGGAAACACCATATATTTT.

This clone was detected once. The rearrangement joins TRBV10-3 to TRBJ2-3; 10 bases line up with TRBD1. This CDR3 is built from 13 residues. After removal of 6 bases from V and 5 bases from J, the junction contained 2 bases not matched to a gene. The germline gives CDR1 ENHRY, CDR2 SYGVKD. Here the CDR3 reads CAIRDRGQDTQYF. The CDR3 bases are TGTGCCATCAGAGACAGGGGGCAAGATACGCAGTATTTT.

About this clone itself: One end of the junction varies from germline; a read error may be responsible. CDR3 loop: CASSTGRRAGSGEQFF. In DNA, the CDR3 is TGTGCTAGCAGCACCGGGCGTAGGGCGGGCTCGGGTGAGCAGTTCTTC. The chain combines TRBV7-7 with TRBJ2-1; weak D call: TRBD2 (5 bases). CDR1 and CDR2 (germline): SSHAT, FNYEAQ (reference sequence). CDR3 size: 16 residues.

V gene TRBV4-3 combines with J gene TRBJ2-6; tentative D call: TRBD1 (5 bases). The CDR3 has 15 amino acids. Deletions cut 4 bases from V and 4 bases from J, with 11 bases between. Germline-derived CDR1 and CDR2 are LGHNA and YSLEER. The CDR3 coding sequence is TGCGCCAGCAGCCTTCAGGGTTGGGGGGCCAACGTCCTGACTTTC. Protein product: CASSLQGWGANVLTF.

The rearrangement uses TRBV2 and TRBJ2-2, with 10 bases fitting TRBD1. V gave up 6 bases and J gave up 5 bases; unmatched junction bases: 3. This CDR3 has 14 amino acids. Germline CDR1 SNHLY, CDR2 FYNNEI. This chain's CDR3 is CASRRDRGTGELFF. The DNA of the CDR3 is TGTGCCAGCAGGAGGGACAGGGGAACCGGGGAGCTGTTTTTT.

This clone occurred a few times. The chain is built from TRBV7-2 and TRBJ2-5; 10 bases fit TRBD2. Trimming at V came to 2 bases and at J to 3 bases, leaving 3 bases not matched to a gene. Germline assignment: CDR1 SGHTA and CDR2 FQGNSA. This CDR3 spans 15 amino acids. The CDR3 DNA sequence: TGTGCCAGCAGCTTACAGGGGACTAGCGAAGAGACCCAGTACTTC. Its protein product is CASSLQGTSEETQYF.